The present T cell receptor beta chain was sequenced within a study of cytomegalovirus exposure and HLA in healthy donors. Study-level points and caveats: For TCR beta chains, V- and J-gene trimming was later linked to a missense DCLRE1C variant. HLA alleles were associated with around 17,000 TCR beta sequences in a later analysis at 0.05 false discovery rate. Information on immune exposure was restricted to one variable (CMV serostatus).

The length of the CDR3 is 12 residues. CDR1 and CDR2 (germline): SGHVS, FQNEAQ. V was pared by 4 bases and J by 5 bases, with 9 bases between. In the case of this clone: The antigen remains unidentified.

The PCR employed 60 Vbeta primers together with 13 Jbeta primers. The repertoire was sequenced with immunoSEQ multiplex PCR; TCRdb's copy has only in-frame clones and lacks some. The ten top clones account for approximately 0.74%, within a sample of some 200,000 clones. This TCR was sampled from a boy aged 5-17 years in good health and CMV-seronegative. The chain uses TRBV7-8 and TRBJ2-7; maybe TRBD1 (6 bases). The sample taken for sequencing was PBMCs. Written as DNA, the CDR3 is TGTGCCAGCAGCTACACAGGGAACGAGCAGTACTTC. This encodes CASSYTGNEQYF.